Listed below are T cell receptor beta chains from one sample, sequenced in a study of shared clonotypes between healthy human individuals. Generated by immunoSEQ multiplex PCR, the TCRdb table keeps only in-frame clones and is missing some. The table has about 660,000 clones, around 67% seen once. Sequences were obtained from memory CD4+ T cells sorted from blood. These receptors were collected from a woman aged 25-40 years in good health. CDR3s include the opening cysteine and the closing phenylalanine or tryptophan. Each record gives: J gene, V gene, clone size, D gene, CDR3 DNA, CDR3 protein. The D gene is left open where the match is weak. Clone size is shown for a subset of rows, as once, few, many or a class of expanded clone.

J: TRBJ1-1
V: TRBV18
size: NA
D: NA
DNA: TGTGCCAGCTCACCAGGAGCGCGGGACACTGAAGCTTTCTTT
CDR3: CASSPGARDTEAFF

J: TRBJ2-1
V: TRBV7-2
size: once
D: TRBD2
DNA: TGTGCCAGCAGCTTAGGGGGGACTAGCGGCTCCTACAATGAGCAGTTCTTC
CDR3: CASSLGGTSGSYNEQFF

J: TRBJ1-4
V: TRBV4-1
size: NA
D: TRBD1
DNA: TGCGCCAGCTTCGGACAGGGTGGGAATGAAAAACTGTTTTTT
CDR3: CASFGQGGNEKLFF

J: TRBJ1-5
V: TRBV29-1
size: NA
D: NA
DNA: TGCAGCGCGAAGGACGGGAATCAGCCCCAGCATTTT
CDR3: CSAKDGNQPQHF

J: TRBJ1-1
V: TRBV5-1
size: NA
D: NA
DNA: TGCGCCAGCAGCGCCGGACAGAATATGAACACTGAAGCTTTCTTT
CDR3: CASSAGQNMNTEAFF

J: TRBJ2-3
V: TRBV29-1
size: NA
D: NA
DNA: TGCAGCGTGTCGGGGCCGGGCACAGATACGCAGTATTTT
CDR3: CSVSGPGTDTQYF

J: TRBJ1-5
V: TRBV7-2
size: NA
D: TRBD1
DNA: TGTGCCAGCAGCTTAGTGGGACAGGGGCAGCCCCAGCATTTT
CDR3: CASSLVGQGQPQHF

J: TRBJ2-1
V: TRBV5-8
size: NA
D: TRBD2
DNA: TGTGCCAGCAGCTTCGCCGGGAGGTCCTACAATGAGCAGTTCTTC
CDR3: CASSFAGRSYNEQFF

J: TRBJ2-5
V: TRBV27
size: once
D: NA
DNA: TGTGCCAGCAGTTTTCCCGAGGGGTTGGGTGAGACCCAGTACTTC
CDR3: CASSFPEGLGETQYF

J: TRBJ1-5
V: TRBV2
size: NA
D: NA
DNA: TGTGCCAGCAGTGAAGCGTTGAGGGATGGTCAGCCCCAGCATTTT
CDR3: CASSEALRDGQPQHF

J: TRBJ2-4
V: TRBV4-1
size: few
D: TRBD1
DNA: TGCGCCAGCAGCCAAGTGGGACAGGCCAAAAACATTCAGTACTTC
CDR3: CASSQVGQAKNIQYF

J: TRBJ1-5
V: TRBV27
size: few
D: NA
DNA: TGTGCCAGCAGAACCTTGGGGAGCAATCAGCCCCAGCATTTT
CDR3: CASRTLGSNQPQHF

J: TRBJ1-5
V: TRBV5-8
size: NA
D: NA
DNA: TGTGCCAGCAGCTTGCTACAAAAGGACCATCAGCCCCAGCATTTT
CDR3: CASSLLQKDHQPQHF

J: TRBJ2-5
V: TRBV7-7
size: NA
D: TRBD2
DNA: TGTGCCAGCAGCCCCAGTGGGACTATAGCGAGCCAGACCCAGTACTTC
CDR3: CASSPSGTIASQTQYF

J: TRBJ2-1
V: TRBV7-8
size: NA
D: TRBD2
DNA: TGTGCCAGCAGGACTAGCGACGGGAGAGACTCCTACAATGAGCAGTTCTTC
CDR3: CASRTSDGRDSYNEQFF

J: TRBJ2-1
V: TRBV4-1
size: NA
D: TRBD2
DNA: TGCGCCAGCAGCCATATAGGACTAGCGGGAGAAAACGAGCAGTTCTTC
CDR3: CASSHIGLAGENEQFF

J: TRBJ2-1
V: TRBV4-1
size: NA
D: TRBD2
DNA: TGCGCCAGCATGGAGGGACTAGCGGGCGCAGTACGCAATGAGCAGTTCTTC
CDR3: CASMEGLAGAVRNEQFF

J: TRBJ2-1
V: TRBV7-8
size: few
D: NA
DNA: TGTGCCAGCAGCTTAGGATGGGGGGACAATGAGCAGTTCTTC
CDR3: CASSLGWGDNEQFF

J: TRBJ2-2
V: TRBV4-1
size: NA
D: TRBD2
DNA: TGCGCCAGCAGCCGTGCCCCGCTAGCGGGAGGACAAACCGGGGAGCTGTTTTTT
CDR3: CASSRAPLAGGQTGELFF

J: TRBJ1-2
V: TRBV7-2
size: NA
D: NA
DNA: TGTGCCAGCAGCTTAGGGGGCGGCTGGGCCTACACCTTC
CDR3: CASSLGGGWAYTF

J: TRBJ2-7
V: TRBV5-1
size: NA
D: NA
DNA: TGCGCCAGCAGCTACAGGACGACCTACGAGCAGTACTTC
CDR3: CASSYRTTYEQYF

J: TRBJ2-7
V: TRBV28
size: NA
D: TRBD2
DNA: TGTGCCAGCAGCTACGGACTAGCTAAAGAGCAGTACTTC
CDR3: CASSYGLAKEQYF

J: TRBJ2-3
V: TRBV5-1
size: NA
D: TRBD1
DNA: TGCGCCAGCAGCTCGCCCGAGGGGGCTACGCAGTATTTT
CDR3: CASSSPEGATQYF

J: TRBJ1-1
V: TRBV6-1
size: NA
D: NA
DNA: TGTGCCAGCAGAGAAAATAGAATCACTGAAGCTTTCTTT
CDR3: CASRENRITEAFF

J: TRBJ2-7
V: TRBV5-5
size: NA
D: NA
DNA: TGTGCCAGCAGCTTTCGTTGGACAGAATCCTACGAGCAGTACTTC
CDR3: CASSFRWTESYEQYF

J: TRBJ2-5
V: TRBV7-9
size: NA
D: TRBD1
DNA: TGTGCCAGCCTGGGGACAGGGGGCGTGGAGACCCAGTACTTC
CDR3: CASLGTGGVETQYF

J: TRBJ2-2
V: TRBV7-3
size: NA
D: NA
DNA: TGTGCCAGCAGCCATGGGACTAACACCGGGGAGCTGTTTTTT
CDR3: CASSHGTNTGELFF

J: TRBJ2-1
V: TRBV6-1
size: NA
D: NA
DNA: TGTGCCAGCACTGAAGGGTACAGCTCCTACAATGAGCAGTTCTTC
CDR3: CASTEGYSSYNEQFF